The 20 T cell receptor beta chains listed next were all sequenced from one sample in a study of T cell responses to AZD1222 COVID-19 vaccine. TCRdb's table, derived via immunoSEQ multiplex PCR, lists solely in-frame clones and lacks some. The sample lists 150,000 or so clones, roughly 90% occurring once. Sequencing used peripheral blood, obtained on day 0 of AZD1222 vaccination. Receptors were obtained from an adult in good health.

The rearrangement joins TRBV28 to TRBJ1-3, with D maybe TRBD1 (5 bases). The CDR3 loop spans 15 amino acids. Germline lookup yields CDR1 MDHEN and CDR2 SYDVKM. The V gene lost 5 bases and the J gene lost 4 bases, with 15 bases spanning the gap. The CDR3 DNA reads TGTGCCAGCAGTCCCTTGTTGGGACTCGGAAACACCATATATTTT. Translated, it gives CASSPLLGLGNTIYF.

This clone was counted only a few times. The V gene is TRBV7-2, the J gene TRBJ1-6; maybe TRBD1 (5 bases). The germline V gene has CDR1 SGHTA and CDR2 FQGNSA. This CDR3 comprises 15 residues. V was pared by 1 base and J by 7 bases, with 11 bases between. The CDR3 DNA is TGTGCCAGCAGCTTAGGGTGGGGCCCCAATTCACCCCTCCACTTT. As protein: CASSLGWGPNSPLHF.

The J gene is TRBJ2-3, the V gene TRBV25-1; 9 bases are a match to TRBD2. Germline values: CDR1 MGHDK, CDR2 SYGVNS. The V gene end was trimmed by 7 bases and the J gene end by 3 bases; junction bases not matched to a gene: 11. The CDR3 is 16 residues long. The chain's CDR3 is CASTLASGTPTDTQYF. CDR3 nucleotide sequence: TGTGCCAGCACACTAGCTAGCGGGACCCCTACAGATACGCAGTATTTT.

The rearrangement links TRBV16 to TRBJ1-2; 11 nucleotides agree with TRBD1. The CDR3 extends over 15 amino acids. Germline V gene lookup returns CDR1 KGHSY and CDR2 FQNENV. The J segment lost 4 bases and the V segment lost 4 bases, leaving 5 bases of the junction unmatched. The CDR3 region has the DNA TGTGCCAGCAGCCTCGGACAGGGGGCCGTCTATGGCTACACCTTC. Its translation: CASSLGQGAVYGYTF. Full variable domain (remainder filled in from reference TRBV16 and TRBJ1-2): GEEVAQTPKHLVRGEGQKAKLYCAPIKGHSYVFWYQQVLKNEFKFLISFQNENVFDETGMPKERFSAKCLPNSPCSLEIQATKLEDSAVYFCASSLGQGAVYGYTFGSGTRLTVV.

The rearrangement joins TRBV28 to TRBJ2-5; unclear D gene. Germline assignment: CDR1 MDHEN and CDR2 SYDVKM. V gave up 7 bases and J gave up 5 bases, with 8 bases separating them. CDR3 length: 11 residues. CDR3 amino acids: CASNSLETQYF. The CDR3, as DNA: TGTGCCAGCAACTCCCTGGAGACCCAGTACTTC.

V usage is TRBV28 and J usage is TRBJ2-7; D is tentatively TRBD1 or TRBD2 (5 bases each). Between the trimmed V and J ends, which lost 1 base and 3 bases, there was a span of 10 bases. The CDR3 sequence is 14 residues long. Germline assignment: CDR1 MDHEN and CDR2 SYDVKM. The CDR3 nucleotides read TGTGCCAGCAGTTTATCGGGGCCTGGCTACGAGCAGTACTTC. Encoded protein: CASSLSGPGYEQYF. Based on the CDR3 plus reference TRBV28 and TRBJ2-7, the full variable domain is DVKVTQSSRYLVKRTGEKVFLECVQDMDHENMFWYRQDPGLGLRLIYFSYDVKMKEKGDIPEGYSVSREKKERFSLILESASTNQTSMYLCASSLSGPGYEQYFGPGTRLTVT.

V is TRBV4-3 and J is TRBJ1-5; 7 nucleotides align to TRBD1. The germline V gene encodes CDR1 LGHNA and CDR2 YSLEER. Germline trimming cut 0 bases from V and 1 base from J; bases unmatched to any gene: 12. This CDR3 spans 19 amino acids. As DNA, the CDR3 is TGCGCCAGCAGCCAAGACCCTCCGGGACAGCCCTACAGCAATCAGCCCCAGCATTTT. Protein sequence: CASSQDPPGQPYSNQPQHF.

This rearrangement joins TRBV24-1 to TRBJ2-3, with D possibly being TRBD2 (7 bases). Looked up from germline, CDR1 is KGHDR and CDR2 is SFDVKD. The CDR3 loop spans 18 amino acids. V gave up 4 bases and J gave up 2 bases, with 21 bases separating them. CDR3 amino acids: CATSDRGGSGGPTDTQYF. The CDR3 nucleotides are TGTGCCACCAGTGACCGCGGAGGTTCGGGGGGCCCCACAGATACGCAGTATTTT.

The genes are TRBV2 and TRBJ2-2; 7 bases fit TRBD1. V gave up 7 bases and J gave up 6 bases; unmatched junction bases: 11. This CDR3 is built from 15 residues. CDR1 is SNHLY and CDR2 is FYNNEI in the germline V gene. In DNA, the CDR3 is TGTGCCAGCAACGACAGGGATGGGTTGTCCGGGGAGCTGTTTTTT. This sequence encodes CASNDRDGLSGELFF.

This clone appeared a single time. The genes are TRBV7-3 and TRBJ2-3; 8 bases agree with TRBD2. Per germline, CDR1 SGHTA and CDR2 FQGTGA. Trimming at V came to 5 bases and at J to 1 base, leaving 5 bases not matched to a gene. The CDR3 is made up of 15 amino acids. The CDR3 is CASSPTAGGTDTQYF. The DNA of the CDR3 is TGTGCCAGCAGCCCGACAGCGGGGGGCACAGATACGCAGTATTTT.

The chain combines TRBV4-1 with TRBJ2-1; TRBD1 aligns across 7 bases. V was pared by 1 base and J by 7 bases, with 7 bases of the junction left unmatched. The CDR3 is 15 amino acids. CDR1 MGHRA and CDR2 YSYEKL come from the germline V gene. For the CDR3, the DNA is TGCGCCAGCAGCCAAGCACAGGGGATGAGGAATGAGCAGTTCTTC. Its translation is CASSQAQGMRNEQFF.

The chain joins TRBV3-1 (or the pseudogene TRBV3-2) to TRBJ2-3; D perhaps matches TRBD2 (7 bases). Germline values: CDR1 LGHDT, CDR2 YNNKEL (reference sequence). V was cut by 7 bases and J by 6 bases, with 17 bases left in between. This CDR3 has 14 residues. CDR3 region: CASTPRGGADTQYF. The CDR3 DNA sequence: TGTGCCAGCACCCCTAGGGGGGGCGCGGATACGCAGTATTTT.

The chain combines TRBV9 with TRBJ2-3, with 10 bases aligning to TRBD2. The V gene end was trimmed by 10 bases and the J gene end by 4 bases; junction bases not matched to a gene: 9. The CDR3 is made up of 14 amino acids. Germline values: CDR1 SGDLS, CDR2 YYNGEE. CDR3 coding DNA: TGTGCCTGGGGAGCGGGGGGGCCGGCAGATACGCAGTATTTT. Protein product: CAWGAGGPADTQYF.

The genes are TRBV5-1 and TRBJ1-2, with a weak D call TRBD1 (5 bases). This CDR3 has 12 residues. Trimming cost V 0 bases and J 7 bases, with 7 bases left between them. In germline, CDR1 is SGHRS, CDR2 YFSETQ. The CDR3 loop reads CASSLGGGGYTF. The CDR3 DNA reads as TGCGCCAGCAGCTTGGGGGGCGGTGGCTACACCTTC.

The V and J genes are TRBV12-5 and TRBJ2-2; D gene uncertain. This CDR3 region has 15 residues. Trimming removed 9 bases from V and 0 bases from J, with 14 bases in between. The V gene's germline CDR1 is LGHNT and CDR2 FRNRAP. This CDR3 is CASGREGANTGELFF. Here the CDR3 DNA reads TGTGCTAGCGGAAGGGAAGGCGCGAACACCGGGGAGCTGTTTTTT.

The V call is TRBV7-2, the J call TRBJ2-5, with 10 bases aligning to TRBD1. V was clipped by 1 base and J by 5 bases; unmatched bases: 10. Germline lookup yields CDR1 SGHTA and CDR2 FQGNSA. This CDR3 is built from 17 residues. CDR3 DNA sequence: TGTGCCAGCAGCTTAGGTGTGTCGGGACAGGGGATGGAGACCCAGTACTTC. It is translated as CASSLGVSGQGMETQYF.

J is TRBJ2-5 and V is TRBV28; possibly TRBD2 for D (6 bases). The CDR3 length is 12 residues. CDR1 and CDR2 from the germline V gene are MDHEN and SYDVKM. This CDR3 is CATRDYQETQYF. The DNA for the CDR3 is TGTGCTACCCGGGACTACCAAGAGACCCAGTACTTC.

CDR3: CASSQGQDYGYTF. The CDR3 region has the DNA TGTGCCAGCAGCCAGGGACAGGACTATGGCTACACCTTC. The chain couples TRBV3-1 (or the pseudogene TRBV3-2) to TRBJ1-2; 8 nucleotides align to TRBD1. CDR3 size: 13 residues. Germline loops: CDR1 LGHDT, CDR2 YNNKEL (reference sequence). The junction had 0 bases not matched to a gene; V was cut back by 3 bases and J by 3 bases.

V is TRBV7-2 and J is TRBJ1-6; D remains ambiguous. Germline V gene data show CDR1 as SGHTA and CDR2 as FQGNSA. The CDR3 is 14 amino acids. V gave up 2 bases and J gave up 5 bases, with 7 bases separating them. The CDR3 spells CASSLIGHNSPLHF. The CDR3 region has the DNA TGTGCCAGCAGCTTAATAGGTCATAATTCACCCCTCCACTTT.

The rearrangement joins TRBV19 to TRBJ1-1; D perhaps matches TRBD1 (6 bases). CDR3 length: 13 residues. CDR1 and CDR2 from the germline V gene are LNHDA and SQIVND (reference sequence). The germline V and J ends were trimmed by 5 bases and 3 bases, with 10 bases remaining between them. CDR3 amino acids: CASSPTGYTEAFF. In DNA form, the CDR3 reads TGTGCCAGTAGTCCCACAGGGTACACTGAAGCTTTCTTT. The full variable domain, with the rest looked up from reference TRBV19 and TRBJ1-1, is DGGITQSPKYLFRKEGQNVTLSCEQNLNHDAMYWYRQDPGQGLRLIYYSQIVNDFQKGDIAEGYSVSREKKESFPLTVTSAQKNPTAFYLCASSPTGYTEAFFGQGTRLTVV.